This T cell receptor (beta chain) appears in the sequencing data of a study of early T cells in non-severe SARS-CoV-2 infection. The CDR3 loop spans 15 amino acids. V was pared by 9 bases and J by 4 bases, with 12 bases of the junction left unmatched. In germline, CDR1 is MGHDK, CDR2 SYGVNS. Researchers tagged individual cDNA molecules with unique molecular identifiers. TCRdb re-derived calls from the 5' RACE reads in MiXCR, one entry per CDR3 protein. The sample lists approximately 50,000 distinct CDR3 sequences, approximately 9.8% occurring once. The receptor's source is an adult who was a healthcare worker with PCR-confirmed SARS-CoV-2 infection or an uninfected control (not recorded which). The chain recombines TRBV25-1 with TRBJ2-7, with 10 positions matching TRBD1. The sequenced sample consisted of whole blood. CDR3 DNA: TGTGCCAGGGACTCCCGGGACAGGGGCGCGTACGAGCAGTACTTC. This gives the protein CARDSRDRGAYEQYF.